Presented here are 21 T cell receptor beta chains from one specimen sequenced in a study of blood T cell repertoires in COVID-19 (dated by TCRdb to the early 2020s). Library creation used the immunoSEQ multiplex PCR assay. As stored in TCRdb, this immuneACCESS dataset retains in-frame rearrangements with V and J assigned. A fraction of the clones does not appear; measured against another copy, unresolved V genes explain less than half of the discrepancy, and the remainder lacks a known reason. This sample is represented by under 450,000 clones; more than 70% of them were singletons. The ten largest clones add up to roughly 1.4% of the sample. The source material was PBMCs or T cells enriched from blood (not recorded which). Receptors originate from a man aged 30 to 39 who had recovered from COVID-19.

This clone was counted a few times. The chain is built from TRBV25-1 and TRBJ2-4; perhaps TRBD1 as D (5 bases). The germline V gene has CDR1 MGHDK and CDR2 SYGVNS. There are 15 residues in the CDR3. V lost 1 base and J lost 0, with 7 bases in between. The CDR3 DNA reads as TGTGCCAGCAGTGAATGGGGCAGAGCCAAAAACATTCAGTACTTC. It specifies CASSEWGRAKNIQYF.

This rearrangement joins TRBV5-4 to TRBJ2-1; 7 nucleotides line up with TRBD1. CDR3 length: 19 residues. Germline CDR1 is SGHNT and CDR2 is YYREEE (reference sequence). Unmatched junction bases numbered 27, after V lost 2 bases and J lost 13 bases. CDR3 protein: CASSFPTRRQGRDAKEQFF. The CDR3 DNA sequence: TGTGCCAGCAGCTTTCCGACGAGAAGACAGGGTCGGGATGCAAAGGAACAGTTCTTC.

This clone came up once. CDR3 loop: CASSLEGTGSTEAFF. CDR3 bases: TGCGCCAGCAGCTTGGAGGGGACAGGGTCAACGGAAGCTTTCTTT. This chain links TRBV5-1 with TRBJ1-1; 9 nucleotides match TRBD1. Germline lookup yields CDR1 SGHRS and CDR2 YFSETQ. The CDR3 spans 15 residues. With V trimmed by 0 bases and J by 8 bases, 8 bases remained unmatched.

The CDR3 is CASSPGDSEKLFF. In nucleotides, the CDR3 is TGTGCCAGCTCACCAGGGGACTCGGAAAAACTGTTTTTT. The chain links TRBV18 to TRBJ1-4, with a tentative D call TRBD1 (5 bases). The CDR3 contains 13 residues. The germline V and J ends were trimmed by 2 bases and 8 bases, with 9 bases remaining between them. The germline V gene encodes CDR1 KGHSH and CDR2 LQKENI. Looking up the rest from reference TRBV18 and TRBJ1-4 gives the full variable domain: NAGVMQNPRHLVRRRGQEARLRCSPMKGHSHVYWYRQLPEEGLKFMVYLQKENIIDESGMPKERFSAEFPKEGPSILRIQQVVRGDSAAYFCASSPGDSEKLFFGSGTQLSVL.

V and J are TRBV25-1 and TRBJ2-7; 10 bases map to TRBD1. Germline values: CDR1 MGHDK, CDR2 SYGVNS. The length of the CDR3 is 17 residues. The junction had 13 bases not matched to a gene; V was cut back by 5 bases and J by 3 bases. CDR3 protein: CASSPRGFGQGGYEQYF. The DNA of the CDR3 is TGTGCCAGCAGTCCCCGAGGCTTCGGACAGGGGGGCTACGAGCAGTACTTC.

The V call is TRBV5-1, the J call TRBJ2-3; weak D call: TRBD2 (7 bases). This CDR3 has 14 residues. V was shortened by 4 bases and J by 5 bases, with 14 bases between the two germline ends. CDR1 and CDR2 from the germline V gene are SGHRS and YFSETQ. The CDR3 sequence: CASSPGGGVDTQYF. CDR3 DNA: TGCGCCAGCAGCCCGGGCGGGGGCGTAGATACGCAGTATTTT.

V is TRBV14 and J is TRBJ1-1, with no clear D. The CDR3 covers 13 residues. Germline CDR1 SGHDN, CDR2 FVKESK. V lost 4 bases and J lost 1, with 7 bases in between. This CDR3 is CASSPFPNTEAFF. The CDR3 DNA reads as TGTGCCAGCAGCCCTTTCCCGAACACTGAAGCTTTCTTT.

This chain connects TRBV4-3 to TRBJ1-4; 9 positions agree with TRBD1. The CDR3 is made up of 14 amino acids. Losses at the gene ends were 3 bases for V and 8 bases for J; bases not matched to a gene: 4. The germline CDR1 and CDR2 sequences are LGHNA and YSLEER. The CDR3 region has the DNA TGCGCCAGCAGCCAGGGACAGGGCAGCGAAAAACTGTTTTTT. Translation: CASSQGQGSEKLFF.

The chain has TRBV5-4 and TRBJ2-1, with D perhaps matching TRBD1 (5 bases). CDR1 is SGHNT, CDR2 YYREEE, per germline (reference sequence). The CDR3 spans 16 residues. V dropped 0 bases and J dropped 9 bases, with 19 bases sitting between them. CDR3 amino acids: CASSLVVTVQIGEQFF. The CDR3 DNA reads TGTGCCAGCAGCTTGGTCGTGACAGTGCAGATTGGTGAGCAGTTCTTC.

This chain connects TRBV30 to TRBJ1-5, with 7 bases matching TRBD1. V lost 0 bases to trimming and J lost 7 bases; unmatched junction nucleotides: 9. CDR3 size: 15 residues. Germline V gene lookup returns CDR1 GTSNPN and CDR2 SVGIG (reference sequence). This CDR3 reads CAWSVPDRVIQPQHF. The CDR3 region has the DNA TGTGCCTGGAGTGTACCAGACAGGGTCATACAGCCCCAGCATTTT. The full variable domain, completed using reference TRBV30 and TRBJ1-5, is SQTIHQWPATLVQPVGSPLSLECTVEGTSNPNLYWYRQAAGRGLQLLFYSVGIGQISSEVPQNLSASRPQDRQFILSSKKLLLSDSGFYLCAWSVPDRVIQPQHFGDGTRLSIL.

This chain uses TRBV3-1 (or the pseudogene TRBV3-2) with TRBJ2-5, with D perhaps TRBD1 (6 bases). The germline gives CDR1 LGHDT, CDR2 YNNKEL (reference sequence). V lost 4 bases, J lost 1 base, and 16 bases lay in between. This CDR3 is 16 amino acids long. CDR3 protein: CASSPWDTSLQETQYF. CDR3 nucleotide sequence: TGTGCCAGCAGCCCCTGGGACACTAGTCTCCAAGAGACCCAGTACTTC.

A note on this clone: The junction shows a germline mismatch at one end, possibly a read error. The chain uses TRBV7-6 and TRBJ2-7; 8 bases are shared with TRBD2. The CDR3 spans 16 residues. CDR1 SGHVS and CDR2 FNYEAQ come from the germline V gene. CDR3 loop: CASSLYSPERGFFPDF. DNA of the CDR3: TGTGCCAGCAGCTTATACTCTCCCGAGCGGGGGTTCTTCCCGGACTTC.

J is TRBJ1-2 and V is TRBV29-1; 8 positions agree with TRBD1. The CDR3 contains 16 residues. The V gene's germline CDR1 is SQVTM and CDR2 ANQGSEA. V lost 2 bases, J lost 7 bases, and 15 bases stayed unmatched. The CDR3 DNA reads TGCAGCGTTGAAAAGCCGGGACAGGTGACCTGGGGTGGCTACACCTTC. Translation gives CSVEKPGQVTWGGYTF.

This chain links TRBV12-3 or TRBV12-4 with TRBJ1-3; maybe TRBD1 (5 bases). The CDR3 covers 12 residues. Trimming took off 6 bases at V and 15 bases at J, with 18 bases between the two ends. In DNA form, the CDR3 reads TGTGCCAGCAGCCCACTTAATGGGGCCCCATATTTT. This translates into CASSPLNGAPYF.

The CDR3 region is CASSTTPTGFTDTQYF. The CDR3 DNA reads as TGTGCCAGTAGTACGACCCCGACAGGGTTCACAGATACGCAGTATTTT. The rearrangement uses TRBV19 and TRBJ2-3; 7 bases map to TRBD1. After removal of 4 bases from V and 2 bases from J, the junction contained 9 bases not matched to a gene. The CDR3 contains 16 residues. The germline gives CDR1 LNHDA, CDR2 SQIVND (reference sequence).

This chain links TRBV7-6 with TRBJ1-3; TRBD1 matches 10 bases. The trim removed 2 bases at V and 11 bases at J, leaving 9 bases unmatched. Germline lookup yields CDR1 SGHVS and CDR2 FNYEAQ. This CDR3 region has 15 residues. Here the CDR3 reads CASSLLPGTGVAIYF. The CDR3 DNA reads as TGTGCCAGCAGCTTACTTCCCGGGACAGGGGTTGCCATATATTTT.

This chain joins TRBV25-1 and TRBJ1-3; D is uncertain. The germline gives CDR1 MGHDK, CDR2 SYGVNS. V lost 8 bases to trimming and J lost 0 bases, with 8 bases between them. This CDR3 comprises 13 residues. The CDR3: CASLALSGNTIYF. In DNA, the CDR3 is TGTGCCAGCCTAGCCCTCTCTGGAAACACCATATATTTT.

The rearrangement links TRBV16 to TRBJ1-5; perhaps TRBD1 as D (6 bases). CDR3 size: 13 residues. Looked up from germline, CDR1 is KGHSY and CDR2 is FQNENV. Trimming left V 7 bases short and J 6 bases short, with 13 bases between. The CDR3 DNA sequence: TGTGCCAGCACCCCGCGACAGGTTCAGCCCCAGCATTTT. The encoded protein is CASTPRQVQPQHF. The full variable domain, in which reference TRBV16 and TRBJ1-5 provide the parts outside the CDR3, is GEEVAQTPKHLVRGEGQKAKLYCAPIKGHSYVFWYQQVLKNEFKFLISFQNENVFDETGMPKERFSAKCLPNSPCSLEIQATKLEDSAVYFCASTPRQVQPQHFGDGTRLSIL.

This sequence joins TRBV10-3 and TRBJ1-2; TRBD1 might be the D (6 bases). The CDR3 length is 16 residues. CDR1 is ENHRY, CDR2 SYGVKD, per germline. The V end lost 0 bases, the J end lost 4 bases, and 15 bases lay between the germline ends. The CDR3 bases are TGTGCCATCAGTGAGTCGGCTTACAGGGCCCCCTATGGCTACACCTTC. It specifies CAISESAYRAPYGYTF.

The chain employs TRBV18 and TRBJ1-1; a possible D gene is TRBD1 (5 bases). Germline V CDR1 and CDR2: KGHSH, LQKENI. The CDR3 length is 15 residues. Trimming cost V 2 bases and J 2 bases, with 12 bases left between them. CDR3 bases: TGTGCCAGCTCACCAGGGGCGACGGGTAACACTGAAGCTTTCTTT. Residues: CASSPGATGNTEAFF. Based on the CDR3 plus reference TRBV18 and TRBJ1-1, the full variable domain is NAGVMQNPRHLVRRRGQEARLRCSPMKGHSHVYWYRQLPEEGLKFMVYLQKENIIDESGMPKERFSAEFPKEGPSILRIQQVVRGDSAAYFCASSPGATGNTEAFFGQGTRLTVV.

The chain couples TRBV9 to TRBJ2-4; 9 bases line up with TRBD1. CDR1 SGDLS and CDR2 YYNGEE come from the germline V gene. The CDR3 loop spans 18 amino acids. V lost 4 bases and J lost 0; bases outside the gene matches: 11. CDR3 nucleotide sequence: TGTGCCAGCAGCCCAGGGGGGGGACAGGGTGTAGCCAAAAACATTCAGTACTTC. Its protein is CASSPGGGQGVAKNIQYF. Looking up the rest from reference TRBV9 and TRBJ2-4 gives the full variable domain: DSGVTQTPKHLITATGQRVTLRCSPRSGDLSVYWYQQSLDQGLQFLIQYYNGEERAKGNILERFSAQQFPDLHSELNLSSLELGDSALYFCASSPGGGQGVAKNIQYFGAGTRLSVL.